A single sample is the source of the 3 T cell receptor beta chains below, sequenced in a study of PD-L1 blockade in urothelial cancer. TCRdb's table, derived via immunoSEQ multiplex PCR, lists solely in-frame clones and lacks some. The sample has about 24,000 clones, roughly nine tenths seen once. The specimen was PBMCs, collected around atezolizumab (anti-PD-L1) treatment. These receptors all stem from a man in his fifties with urothelial cancer.

The table lists this clone with a few counts. The genes are TRBV5-1 and TRBJ2-2; 7 bases are shared with TRBD2. V lost 5 bases to trimming and J lost 1 base; unmatched junction nucleotides: 8. This CDR3 comprises 16 residues. Germline-derived CDR1 and CDR2 are SGHRS and YFSETQ. The CDR3 DNA reads TGCGCCAGCAGTTTTATCGGGGGGATGAACACCGGGGAGCTGTTTTTT. This gives the protein CASSFIGGMNTGELFF.

This chain links TRBV6-5 with TRBJ2-1; 13 nucleotides agree with TRBD2. V shed 6 bases, J shed 7 bases, and the junction held 6 bases outside the gene matches. The CDR3 extends over 15 amino acids. Germline loops: CDR1 MNHEY, CDR2 SVGAGI. This chain's CDR3 is CASSRQGLAGNEQFF. In DNA form, the CDR3 reads TGTGCCAGCAGCAGACAGGGACTAGCGGGAAATGAGCAGTTCTTC.

This clone has a single count. The chain combines TRBV14 with TRBJ2-5; D may be TRBD1 (5 bases). Trimming stripped 4 bases from V and 1 base from J, with 13 bases between. CDR3 length: 15 residues. Looked up from germline, CDR1 is SGHDN and CDR2 is FVKESK. CDR3 DNA: TGTGCCAGCAGCCTGCGACAGCTACGCCAAGAGACCCAGTACTTC. It encodes CASSLRQLRQETQYF. Variable domain in full (rest from reference TRBV14 and TRBJ2-5): EAGVTQFPSHSVIEKGQTVTLRCDPISGHDNLYWYRRVMGKEIKFLLHFVKESKQDESGMPNNRFLAERTGGTYSTLKVQPAELEDSGVYFCASSLRQLRQETQYFGPGTRLLVL.